This T cell receptor beta chain was obtained from a study of cytomegalovirus exposure and HLA in healthy donors. Study as a whole: Earlier sequencing of approximately 200 million T cells yielded 100 million to 140 million unique TCR beta sequences.

PCR used 60 Vbeta primers and 13 Jbeta primers. Original processing notes: An analysis that came later counted 73 million or so unique TCR beta chains, approximately 11 million shared. The data were produced by immunoSEQ multiplex PCR, yet TCRdb's version contains in-frame clones alone and is incomplete. From that table come the V and J calls and clone size; the DNA was used to work out D and trimming. The data show around 150,000 clones, roughly 80% seen once. Trimming at V came to 6 bases and at J to 7 bases, leaving 3 bases not matched to a gene. Germline CDR1 MNHEY, CDR2 SVGAGI. The CDR3 is 13 amino acids.

This clonotype originated in a man between 45 and 60 years old in good health and CMV-seropositive. The rearrangement joins TRBV6-5 to TRBJ1-2; 12 bases map to TRBD1. The sequencing sample was made of PBMCs. The CDR3 nucleotides read TGTGCCAGCAGGGGGACAGGGGGCTCTGGCTACACCTTC. This sequence encodes CASRGTGGSGYTF.